This paragraph covers one T cell receptor beta chain sequence. The data derive from a study of blood T cell repertoires in COVID-19. On the study more broadly: Researchers got acute and convalescent COVID-19 samples from the United States, Italy and Spain. The cDNA or gDNA used as material had been derived from T cells, B-cell-depleted T cells, or PBMCs.

Original processing notes: Reference gene primer amplification in the assay estimated nucleated cell counts. Method: immunoSEQ multiplex PCR; TCRdb's copy keeps in-frame clones and lacks some. V, J and clone size derive from that table, while D and trimming were established from the DNA sequence. The table shows hundreds of thousands of clones, with roughly 88% occurring only once. The CDR3 has 18 residues. Germline CDR1 and CDR2: MNHEY and SMNVEV (reference sequence). Trimming shortened V by 3 bases and J by 0 bases, and 18 bases separated the two germline ends. Input material: peripheral blood. This receptor was identified in a woman aged 30 to 39 with active or convalescent COVID-19. The chain combines TRBV27 with TRBJ2-4; tentative D call: TRBD1 (6 bases). The CDR3 DNA follows: TGTGCCAGCAGTTTTGGGGGCGGAGCCTTCGGAGCCAAAAACATTCAGTACTTC. Translation gives CASSFGGGAFGAKNIQYF.